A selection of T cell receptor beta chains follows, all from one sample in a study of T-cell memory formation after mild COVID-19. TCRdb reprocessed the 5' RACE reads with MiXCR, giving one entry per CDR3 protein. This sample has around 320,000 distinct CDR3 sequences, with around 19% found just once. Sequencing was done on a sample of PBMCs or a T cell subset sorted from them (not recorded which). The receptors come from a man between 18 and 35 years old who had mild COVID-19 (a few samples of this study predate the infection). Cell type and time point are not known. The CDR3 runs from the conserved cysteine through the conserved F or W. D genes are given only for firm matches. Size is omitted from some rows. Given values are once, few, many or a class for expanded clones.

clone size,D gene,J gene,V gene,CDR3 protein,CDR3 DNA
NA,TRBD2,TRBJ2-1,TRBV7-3,CASSTAGGLDEQFF,TGTGCCAGCAGTACTGCGGGGGGGCTGGATGAGCAGTTCTTC
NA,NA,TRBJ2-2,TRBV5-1,CASSLGQLANTGELFF,TGCGCCAGCAGCTTGGGACAGCTCGCGAACACCGGGGAGCTGTTTTTT
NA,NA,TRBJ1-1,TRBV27,CASSLSGDTEAFF,TGTGCCAGCAGTTTATCTGGAGACACTGAAGCTTTCTTT
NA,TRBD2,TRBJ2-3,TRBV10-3,CAISDPGGSDTQYF,TGTGCCATCAGTGATCCGGGGGGGTCAGATACGCAGTATTTT
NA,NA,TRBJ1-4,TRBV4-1,CASSQGRGDGEKLFF,TGCGCCAGCAGCCAAGGAAGAGGGGATGGTGAAAAACTGTTTTTT
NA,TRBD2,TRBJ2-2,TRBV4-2,CASSQRLAGAGGGELFF,TGTGCCAGCAGCCAAAGACTAGCGGGGGCCGGAGGCGGGGAGCTGTTTTTT
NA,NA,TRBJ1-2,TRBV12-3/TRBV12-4,CASSSGFGGYTF,TGTGCCAGCAGCTCAGGGTTCGGAGGCTACACCTTC
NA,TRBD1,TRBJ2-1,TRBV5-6,CASSPTDRDYNEQFF,TGTGCCAGCAGCCCGACGGACAGGGACTACAATGAGCAGTTCTTC
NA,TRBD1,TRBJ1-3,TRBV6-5,CASRRTGGSSGNTIYF,TGTGCCAGCAGAAGGACAGGGGGGAGCTCTGGAAACACCATATATTTT
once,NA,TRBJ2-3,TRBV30,CAWSVQERSTDTQYF,TGTGCCTGGAGTGTACAGGAGAGATCCACAGATACGCAGTATTTT
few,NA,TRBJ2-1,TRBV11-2,CASSLDGTGKGHEQFF,TGTGCCAGCAGCTTAGATGGCACAGGGAAAGGTCATGAGCAGTTCTTC
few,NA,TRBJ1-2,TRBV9,CASSHDSNYGYTF,TGTGCCAGCAGCCACGACAGTAACTATGGCTACACCTTC
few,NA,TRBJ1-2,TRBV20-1,CSARDDGNYGYTF,TGCAGTGCTAGAGATGACGGGAACTATGGCTACACCTTC
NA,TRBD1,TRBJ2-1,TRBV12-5,CASGSGTGINEQFF,TGTGCTAGTGGTTCCGGGACAGGGATCAATGAGCAGTTCTTC
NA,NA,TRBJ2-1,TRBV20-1,CSATLLAAEGYNEQFF,TGCAGTGCTACCCTTTTAGCCGCAGAGGGGTACAATGAGCAGTTCTTC
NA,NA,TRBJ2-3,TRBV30,CAWRRRTDTQYF,TGTGCCTGGAGGAGGCGCACAGATACGCAGTATTTT
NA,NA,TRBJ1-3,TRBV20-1,CSARALISGNTIYF,TGCAGTGCTAGGGCATTAATCTCTGGAAACACCATATATTTT
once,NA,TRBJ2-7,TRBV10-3,CAISESETTYEQYF,TGTGCCATCAGTGAGTCGGAGACTACCTACGAGCAGTACTTC
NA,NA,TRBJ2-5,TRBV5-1,CASSLYRVNQETQYF,TGCGCCAGCAGCTTGTACAGGGTAAACCAAGAGACCCAGTACTTC
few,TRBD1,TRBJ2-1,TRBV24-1,CATSDLGTVGFNEQFF,TGTGCCACCAGTGATTTAGGGACAGTTGGCTTCAATGAGCAGTTCTTC
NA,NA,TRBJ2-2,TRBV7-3,CASSVRAAANTGELFF,TGTGCCAGCAGCGTCCGCGCGGCAGCAAACACCGGGGAGCTGTTTTTT
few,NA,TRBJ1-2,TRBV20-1,CSARGGLYGYTF,TGCAGTGCCAGGGGAGGACTCTATGGCTACACCTTC
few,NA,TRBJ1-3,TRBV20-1,CSARGQYSGNTIYF,TGCAGTGCTAGAGGACAGTACTCTGGAAACACCATATATTTT
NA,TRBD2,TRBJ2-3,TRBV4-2,CASRQGLDRTDTQYF,TGTGCCAGCAGGCAGGGACTAGATCGGACAGATACGCAGTATTTT
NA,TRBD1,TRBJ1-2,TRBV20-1,CSAWDRVNYGYTF,TGCAGTGCGTGGGACAGGGTGAACTATGGCTACACCTTC
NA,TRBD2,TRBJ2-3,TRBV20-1,CSARDTSGGSDTQYF,TGCAGTGCTAGAGATACTAGCGGGGGGTCAGATACGCAGTATTTT
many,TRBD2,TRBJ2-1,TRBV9,CASSVSGGYNEQFF,TGTGCCAGCAGCGTTAGCGGGGGGTACAATGAGCAGTTCTTC
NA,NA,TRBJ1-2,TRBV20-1,CSAREGTDFYGYTF,TGCAGTGCTAGAGAGGGTACAGATTTCTATGGCTACACCTTC
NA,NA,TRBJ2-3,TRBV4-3,CASSQERGVDTQYF,TGCGCCAGCAGCCAAGAGCGGGGCGTGGATACGCAGTATTTT
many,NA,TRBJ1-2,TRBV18,CASSPEGSYGYTF,TGTGCCAGCTCACCAGAGGGCTCATATGGCTACACCTTC
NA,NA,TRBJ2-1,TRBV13,CASSFIIQGGNEQFF,TGTGCCAGCAGCTTCATAATCCAGGGGGGAAATGAGCAGTTCTTC
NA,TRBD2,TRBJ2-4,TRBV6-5,CASSYSGGEGNIQYF,TGTGCCAGCAGTTACAGTGGAGGGGAGGGAAACATTCAGTACTTC
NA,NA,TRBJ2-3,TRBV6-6,CAATLAIFPDTQYF,TGTGCCGCCACCCTAGCCATTTTTCCTGATACGCAGTATTTT
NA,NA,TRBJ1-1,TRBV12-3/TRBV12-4,CASSLVSGSTEAFF,TGTGCCAGCAGTTTAGTTTCCGGGAGCACTGAAGCTTTCTTT
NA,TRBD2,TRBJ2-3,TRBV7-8,CASSSAGRTDTQYF,TGTGCCAGCAGCTCAGCGGGACGCACAGATACGCAGTATTTT
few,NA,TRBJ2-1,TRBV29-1,CSEAPTSSYNEQFF,TGCAGCGAAGCCCCCACGAGCTCCTACAATGAGCAGTTCTTC
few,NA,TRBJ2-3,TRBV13,CASSPGLAYSTDTQYF,TGTGCCAGCAGCCCCGGGCTAGCGTACTCCACAGATACGCAGTATTTT
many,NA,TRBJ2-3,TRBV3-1,CASSHLDLPGTDTQYF,TGTGCCAGCAGCCACCTGGACCTCCCTGGCACAGATACGCAGTATTTT
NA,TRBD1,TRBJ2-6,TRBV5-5,CASSPGQTSGANVLTF,TGTGCCAGCAGCCCGGGACAGACCTCTGGGGCCAACGTCCTGACTTTC
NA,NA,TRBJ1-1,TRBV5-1,CASSFRPSSNTEAFF,TGCGCCAGCAGCTTCCGTCCGAGTTCGAACACTGAAGCTTTCTTT
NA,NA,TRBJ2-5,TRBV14,CASSPRMRETQYF,TGTGCCAGCAGCCCAAGGATGCGGGAGACCCAGTACTTC
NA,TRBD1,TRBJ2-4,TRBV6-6,CASSYSTGDRNIQYF,TGTGCCAGCAGTTACTCCACAGGGGATAGAAACATTCAGTACTTC
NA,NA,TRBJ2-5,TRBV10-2,CASSDPQTGTQETQYF,TGCGCCAGCAGTGACCCACAGACCGGTACCCAAGAGACCCAGTACTTC
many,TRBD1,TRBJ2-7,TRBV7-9,CASSLLPDRVWQYF,TGTGCCAGCAGCCTTCTCCCGGACAGGGTTTGGCAGTACTTC
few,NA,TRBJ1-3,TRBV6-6,CASSPAAGERNTIYF,TGTGCCAGCAGTCCCGCCGCAGGGGAGAGAAACACCATATATTTT
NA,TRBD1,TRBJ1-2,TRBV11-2,CASSLGDRGIVGYGYTF,TGTGCCAGCAGCTTAGGGGACAGGGGAATCGTGGGCTATGGCTACACCTTC